Below, 32 T cell receptor beta chains from the same sample are listed, as sequenced in a study of T cell responses to AZD1222 COVID-19 vaccine. TCRdb's copy holds only in-frame clones and misses some; the assay was immunoSEQ multiplex PCR. Of about 110,000 clones listed, roughly 90% are singletons. Here the sequenced sample was peripheral blood, taken on day 0 of AZD1222 vaccination. These receptors came from an adult in good health.

This rearrangement joins TRBV7-2 to TRBJ1-3, with D unclear. Per the germline V gene, CDR1 is SGHTA and CDR2 is FQGNSA. This CDR3 has 12 amino acids. The V end was cut by 1 base, the J end by 3 bases, with 1 base between. The CDR3 spells CASSLDGNTIYF. The CDR3 DNA follows: TGTGCCAGCAGCTTAGATGGAAACACCATATATTTT.

This clone was recorded once. The chain joins TRBV4-2 to TRBJ1-1; D is uncertain. Germline CDR1 is LGHNA and CDR2 is YNFKEQ. V was pared by 6 bases and J by 0 bases, with 5 bases between. The CDR3 totals 12 residues. The CDR3 loop is CASSQMNTEAFF. The CDR3 region has the DNA TGTGCCAGCAGTCAAATGAACACTGAAGCTTTCTTT.

The V gene is TRBV21-1, the J gene TRBJ1-5. TRBV21-1 counts as a pseudogene. The CDR3 spans 16 residues. The CDR3 loop reads CASSKGPGRSNQPQHF. The CDR3 DNA sequence: TGTGCCAGCAGCAAGGGTCCAGGACGGAGCAATCAGCCCCAGCATTTT.

V is TRBV4-3 and J is TRBJ2-7; 7 positions agree with TRBD2. The CDR3 runs 18 residues. J was trimmed by 1 base and V by 2 bases; bases with no gene match: 14. Germline lookup yields CDR1 LGHNA and CDR2 YSLEER. The CDR3 loop reads CASSQFIPVAGVSYEQYF. In DNA, the CDR3 is TGCGCCAGCAGCCAATTTATCCCGGTGGCGGGAGTGTCCTACGAGCAGTACTTC.

J is TRBJ1-2 and V is TRBV28; a possible D gene is TRBD1 (6 bases). Germline values: CDR1 MDHEN, CDR2 SYDVKM. The CDR3 consists of 13 residues. The V gene lost 4 bases and the J gene lost 4 bases, with 10 bases spanning the gap. For the CDR3, the DNA is TGTGCCAGCAGTTCCGGGACAAGCTATGGCTACACCTTC. It codes for CASSSGTSYGYTF.

The rearrangement joins TRBV2 to TRBJ2-3; 9 bases are a match to TRBD2. J gave up 6 bases and V 6 bases, and 19 bases lay outside the gene matches. This CDR3 region has 18 residues. Germline V CDR1 and CDR2: SNHLY, FYNNEI. The CDR3 reads CASRGGSGRGAHSDTQYF. CDR3 nucleotide sequence: TGTGCCAGCAGAGGAGGTAGCGGGAGAGGGGCACACAGTGATACGCAGTATTTT.

The chain recombines TRBV6-5 with TRBJ1-6; the D gene is possibly TRBD1 (6 bases). The length of the CDR3 is 14 residues. Trimming pared 2 bases from V and 8 bases from J, leaving 10 bases between. Germline V gives CDR1 MNHEY, CDR2 SVGAGI. In DNA form, the CDR3 reads TGTGCCAGCAGTTACGGACAGTACGATTCACCCCTCCACTTT. Translating it yields CASSYGQYDSPLHF.

The chain recombines TRBV15 with TRBJ1-3; 10 bases map to TRBD1. Germline values: CDR1 LNHNV, CDR2 YYDKDF (reference sequence). Trimming cost V 6 bases and J 4 bases; bases outside gene matches: 6. This CDR3 region has 15 residues. CDR3 loop: CATSQDRGTGNTIYF. In nucleotides, the CDR3 is TGTGCCACCAGTCAGGACAGGGGGACCGGAAACACCATATATTTT.

This chain uses TRBV7-2 with TRBJ2-4; 8 bases are shared with TRBD2. The V gene end was trimmed by 5 bases and the J gene end by 5 bases; junction bases not matched to a gene: 8. CDR1 is SGHTA and CDR2 is FQGNSA in the germline V gene. CDR3 length: 15 amino acids. This chain's CDR3 is CASSQFTGGQNIQYF. The CDR3 DNA sequence: TGTGCCAGCAGCCAGTTTACGGGGGGGCAAAACATTCAGTACTTC.

The chain combines TRBV7-3 with TRBJ2-3; 8 bases are shared with TRBD2. The CDR3 runs 16 residues. The V and J ends lost 5 bases and 4 bases, in that order; junction bases with no gene match: 11. Germline-derived CDR1 and CDR2 are SGHTA and FQGTGA. The CDR3 here is CASSQGPAGVADTQYF. The CDR3 DNA is TGTGCCAGCAGCCAGGGGCCAGCGGGGGTCGCAGATACGCAGTATTTT.

The chain recombines TRBV5-1 with TRBJ1-2; TRBD1 is a possible D gene (5 bases). The CDR3 has 13 residues. The ends were cut back, 2 bases at V and 8 bases at J, with 13 bases in the middle. Looked up from germline, CDR1 is SGHRS and CDR2 is YFSETQ. The CDR3 sequence: CASSFMGEGGYTF. CDR3 nucleotide sequence: TGCGCCAGCAGCTTCATGGGGGAAGGGGGCTACACCTTC.

The chain uses TRBV9 and TRBJ2-7; 7 positions agree with TRBD2. This CDR3 region has 16 residues. CDR1 is SGDLS and CDR2 is YYNGEE in the germline V gene. The V segment lost 0 bases and the J segment 3 bases; nucleotides outside the gene matches: 9. CDR3 sequence reads: CASSVATGLENYEQYF. The CDR3 DNA follows: TGTGCCAGCAGCGTAGCTACAGGACTAGAGAACTACGAGCAGTACTTC.

The chain couples TRBV19 to TRBJ2-1; TRBD1 is a possible D gene (6 bases). V was shortened by 3 bases and J by 5 bases, with 8 bases between the two germline ends. Germline V CDR1 and CDR2: LNHDA, SQIVND (reference sequence). The CDR3 contains 13 residues. CDR3 sequence (DNA): TGTGCCAGTAGTATCGGACAGAACAATGAGCAGTTCTTC. It specifies CASSIGQNNEQFF.

V usage is TRBV29-1 and J usage is TRBJ2-1, with 8 positions matching TRBD2. J lost 10 bases, V lost 1 base, and 6 bases had no gene match. This CDR3 region has 13 residues. Looked up from germline, CDR1 is SQVTM and CDR2 is ANQGSEA. In DNA, the CDR3 is TGCAGCGTTGAAGTGGGACTAGGAGGGGAGCAGTTCTTC. Residues: CSVEVGLGGEQFF.

This chain joins TRBV6-4 and TRBJ2-1, with 9 bases matching TRBD2. CDR3 size: 15 residues. Losses at the gene ends were 4 bases for V and 5 bases for J; bases not matched to a gene: 6. The germline V gene has CDR1 MRHNA and CDR2 SNTAGT. CDR3 residues: CASSVGGGEDNEQFF. CDR3 DNA sequence: TGTGCCAGCAGTGTCGGCGGGGGGGAAGACAATGAGCAGTTCTTC.

The chain joins TRBV5-1 to TRBJ2-7, with 10 bases fitting TRBD1. CDR1 and CDR2 from the germline V gene are SGHRS and YFSETQ. CDR3 length: 14 residues. V was clipped by 0 bases and J by 4 bases; unmatched bases: 1. In DNA form, the CDR3 reads TGCGCCAGCAGCTTGGAGGGACAGGGGTACGAGCAGTACTTC. This codes for CASSLEGQGYEQYF.

This clone has a handful of counts. V is TRBV10-3 and J is TRBJ1-1, with 8 bases matching TRBD1. With V trimmed by 3 bases and J by 0 bases, 3 bases remained unmatched. The length of the CDR3 is 15 residues. Per germline, CDR1 ENHRY and CDR2 SYGVKD. The CDR3 sequence: CAISEETGVNTEAFF. As DNA, the CDR3 is TGTGCCATCAGTGAAGAGACAGGGGTGAACACTGAAGCTTTCTTT.

This chain links TRBV30 with TRBJ1-5; D unresolved. V lost 4 bases, J lost 1 base, and 11 bases lay in between. Germline V gives CDR1 GTSNPN, CDR2 SVGIG (reference sequence). This CDR3 comprises 14 residues. The CDR3: CAWTLPGSNQPQHF. The CDR3 coding sequence is TGTGCCTGGACCCTACCCGGGAGCAATCAGCCCCAGCATTTT.

This sequence joins TRBV7-9 and TRBJ1-2, with TRBD1 matching over 10 bases. This CDR3 is built from 14 residues. Per germline, CDR1 SEHNR and CDR2 FQNEAQ (reference sequence). V was pared by 5 bases and J by 4 bases, with 4 bases of the junction left unmatched. CDR3 DNA: TGTGCCAGCAGCCCACGGGACAGGGGCTATGGCTACACCTTC. Residues: CASSPRDRGYGYTF.

The chain couples TRBV15 to TRBJ2-3; D may correspond to TRBD1 or TRBD2 (5 bases each). Germline loops: CDR1 LNHNV, CDR2 YYDKDF (reference sequence). The CDR3 runs 14 residues. V was trimmed by 6 bases and J by 2 bases, leaving 12 bases between them. The CDR3, as DNA: TGTGCCACCAGGGGGGAAGCGCACACAGATACGCAGTATTTT. Translated: CATRGEAHTDTQYF.

The chain links TRBV7-2 to TRBJ1-2, with D perhaps matching TRBD1 (6 bases). The CDR3 loop spans 15 amino acids. V was cut by 5 bases and J by 4 bases, with 17 bases left in between. Germline CDR1 reads SGHTA; CDR2 reads FQGNSA. CDR3 DNA: TGTGCCAGCAGCCCGTCAGGGGAAGAAGTCTATGGCTACACCTTC. Residues: CASSPSGEEVYGYTF.

This chain links TRBV7-2 with TRBJ2-7; 11 bases fit TRBD2. The CDR3 loop spans 15 amino acids. Germline lookup yields CDR1 SGHTA and CDR2 FQGNSA. Losses at the gene ends were 1 base for V and 3 bases for J; bases not matched to a gene: 2. This CDR3 is CASSLGLAGSYEQYF. The CDR3 DNA reads TGTGCCAGCAGCTTAGGACTAGCGGGGAGCTACGAGCAGTACTTC.

This clone was counted once. CDR3 in amino acids: CASSLRTGTDTQYF. The DNA of the CDR3 is TGCGCCAGCAGCCTCCGGACGGGCACAGATACGCAGTATTTT. The J gene is TRBJ2-3, the V gene TRBV5-1, with D uncertain. The length of the CDR3 is 14 residues. The germline gives CDR1 SGHRS, CDR2 YFSETQ. V was clipped by 4 bases and J by 1 base, with 10 bases between them. The entire variable domain, with the rest obtained from reference TRBV5-1 and TRBJ2-3, is as follows: KAGVTQTPRYLIKTRGQQVTLSCSPISGHRSVSWYQQTPGQGLQFLFEYFSETQRNKGNFPGRFSGRQFSNSRSEMNVSTLELGDSALYLCASSLRTGTDTQYFGPGTRLTVL.

This sequence joins TRBV7-2 and TRBJ1-4; 11 positions match TRBD1. CDR1 SGHTA and CDR2 FQGNSA come from the germline V gene. J was trimmed by 7 bases and V by 1 base; bases with no gene match: 2. The CDR3 length is 15 residues. The CDR3 DNA reads as TGTGCCAGCAGCTTAGTGGGGACAGGGGGTGAAAAACTGTTTTTT. Its translation: CASSLVGTGGEKLFF.

The rearrangement uses TRBV10-2 and TRBJ2-1, with 9 bases identical to TRBD2. Germline CDR1 is WSHSY and CDR2 is SAAADI. This CDR3 comprises 14 residues. J was trimmed by 6 bases and V by 5 bases; bases with no gene match: 5. CDR3 protein: CASSLPAGGNEQFF. The DNA of the CDR3 is TGCGCCAGCAGTTTACCAGCGGGAGGCAATGAGCAGTTCTTC.

This chain joins TRBV10-3 and TRBJ2-7, with D unresolved. The CDR3 runs to 13 residues. In germline, CDR1 is ENHRY, CDR2 SYGVKD. Trimming removed 4 bases from V and 2 bases from J, with 9 bases in between. The CDR3 coding sequence is TGTGCCATCAGTGGAATAGGCGCCTACGAGCAGTACTTC. Amino acids: CAISGIGAYEQYF.

The chain combines TRBV10-2 with TRBJ1-1, with 8 bases lining up with TRBD1. The CDR3 extends over 13 amino acids. J lost 5 bases, V lost 5 bases, and 4 bases had no gene match. In germline, CDR1 is WSHSY, CDR2 SAAADI. The CDR3 DNA reads TGCGCCAGCAGTAGGAACAGGGGGACTGAAGCTTTCTTT. Its translation is CASSRNRGTEAFF.

The genes are TRBV7-2 and TRBJ1-1; D unclear. The germline V gene encodes CDR1 SGHTA and CDR2 FQGNSA. V was clipped by 1 base and J by 0 bases, with 9 bases between them. CDR3 length: 15 amino acids. The CDR3 loop is CASSLGAGMNTEAFF. The DNA of the CDR3 is TGTGCCAGCAGCTTAGGGGCGGGAATGAACACTGAAGCTTTCTTT.

This chain links TRBV4-3 with TRBJ1-6; TRBD1 is a possible D gene (5 bases). The germline V gene encodes CDR1 LGHNA and CDR2 YSLEER. The CDR3 has 16 amino acids. Trimming pared 1 base from V and 11 bases from J, leaving 18 bases between. CDR3 in amino acids: CASSQGLGTSTPPLHF. In DNA form, the CDR3 reads TGCGCCAGCAGCCAAGGGCTAGGGACCTCCACTCCACCCCTCCACTTT.

The rearrangement links TRBV7-2 to TRBJ1-2; tentatively, D is TRBD1 (5 bases). This CDR3 comprises 15 residues. Germline V CDR1 and CDR2: SGHTA, FQGNSA. V was shortened by 4 bases and J by 6 bases, with 18 bases between the two germline ends. The CDR3 reads CASSSEWGRINGYTF. The CDR3 nucleotides read TGTGCCAGCAGCTCCGAGTGGGGACGGATAAATGGCTACACCTTC. The full variable domain, in which reference TRBV7-2 and TRBJ1-2 provide the parts outside the CDR3, is GAGVSQSPSNKVTEKGKDVELRCDPISGHTALYWYRQSLGQGLEFLIYFQGNSAPDKSGLPSDRFSAERTGGSVSTLTIQRTQQEDSAVYLCASSSEWGRINGYTFGSGTRLTVV.

This chain links TRBV2 with TRBJ2-3; D not certain. Germline CDR1 reads SNHLY; CDR2 reads FYNNEI. Trimming took off 7 bases at V and 5 bases at J, with 10 bases between the two ends. This CDR3 has 12 residues. In DNA form, the CDR3 reads TGTGCCAGCACCCTTGGGCTAGATACGCAGTATTTT. Amino acid sequence: CASTLGLDTQYF.

The chain carries TRBV29-1 and TRBJ2-7; 8 bases are a match to TRBD1. Trimming cost V 5 bases and J 1 base; bases outside gene matches: 4. CDR1 is SQVTM, CDR2 ANQGSEA, per germline. The CDR3 is 13 residues long. CDR3 sequence: CSVRQGASYEQYF. CDR3 nucleotides: TGCAGCGTTCGGCAGGGGGCGTCCTACGAGCAGTACTTC.